This TCR beta chain was documented in a study of shared clonotypes between healthy human individuals. The study, taken as a whole, reports: Naive subsets generally had larger estimated richness than memory subsets.

Recent vaccinations or acute infections were absent in the healthy HIV-negative adult donors. Partitioning of CD4+ cells yielded a CD45RA+ naive subset and a CD45RA-negative memory subset. A word on this clone: Antigen: not known.

Deep was the level at which the assay was run. Using immunoSEQ multiplex PCR, the repertoire was profiled, and TCRdb retains in-frame clones only, with some absent. The table has roughly 700,000 clones, 74% seen once. J gave up 4 bases and V 10 bases, and 5 bases lay outside the gene matches. This CDR3 spans 14 amino acids. Germline CDR1 is MDHEN and CDR2 is SYDVKM. V and J are TRBV28 and TRBJ2-1, with 12 bases matching TRBD1. The TCR comes from a woman aged 25 to 45 in good health. Sequences were obtained from memory CD4+ T cells sorted from blood. As for subset: CD45RA-negative fraction. This CDR3 is CATGDRGQYNEQFF. The DNA for the CDR3 is TGTGCCACCGGGGACAGGGGGCAGTACAATGAGCAGTTCTTC.